This TCR beta chain appears in the sequencing data of a study of blood T cell repertoires in COVID-19. Study in general: Italy, Spain and the United States were the sources of the convalescent and acute COVID-19 samples. PBMCs, B-cell-depleted T cells, or T cells provided the cDNA or gDNA that made up the material.

This CDR3 has 11 amino acids. The V gene's germline CDR1 is SQVTM and CDR2 ANQGSEA. V lost 6 bases, J lost 2 bases, and 7 bases lay in between. The protocol was immunoSEQ multiplex PCR, while the TCRdb copy is restricted to in-frame clones and leaves out a portion. The repertoire holds 85,000 to 100,000 clones, around 81% seen once, with around 4.7% in the top ten. Input material: peripheral blood. The gene calls are TRBV29-1 and TRBJ1-1, with D possibly TRBD1 on 5 matching bases. The receptor was derived from an elderly man with COVID-19, enrolled during active disease. CDR3 in DNA: TGCAGCGTCAGGGAAAACACTGAAGCTTTCTTT. Protein product: CSVRENTEAFF.